Each of the 21 T cell receptor beta chains below was sequenced from the same sample in a study of shared clonotypes between healthy human individuals. Clones were read by immunoSEQ multiplex PCR, and TCRdb kept only the in-frame ones, dropping some. The sample lists more than 850,000 clones; roughly 74% were seen once. Sequencing was done on a sample of memory CD4+ T cells from PBMCs. Subset noted: CD45RA-negative fraction. The receptors stem from a man between 18 and 35 years old in good health. Some clones in this sample may be carry-over from other donors' samples.

As DNA, the CDR3 is TGCGCCAGCAGCCCAGGACTAGCCAAAAACATTCAGTACTTC. Translation: CASSPGLAKNIQYF. The chain couples TRBV4-1 to TRBJ2-4; tentatively, D is TRBD2 (5 bases). Trimming took off 4 bases at V and 0 bases at J, with 7 bases between the two ends. Germline CDR1 and CDR2: MGHRA and YSYEKL. This CDR3 comprises 14 residues.

Remarks on this clone: At the DNA level, this CDR3 is encoded by other sequences in the same sample as well. This chain uses TRBV29-1 with TRBJ1-1; D ambiguous. V gave up 1 base and J gave up 4 bases, with 7 bases separating them. The CDR3 is made up of 12 amino acids. Germline values: CDR1 SQVTM, CDR2 ANQGSEA. CDR3 residues: CSVEGEGTEAFF. Written as DNA, the CDR3 is TGCAGCGTTGAAGGGGAAGGCACTGAAGCTTTCTTT. The full variable domain, with the rest looked up from reference TRBV29-1 and TRBJ1-1, is SAVISQKPSRDICQRGTSLTIQCQVDSQVTMMFWYRQQPGQSLTLIATANQGSEATYESGFVIDKFPISRPNLTFSTLTVSNMSPEDSSIYLCSVEGEGTEAFFGQGTRLTVV.

V is TRBV11-1 and J is TRBJ2-5; D might be TRBD1 (6 bases). Per the germline V gene, CDR1 is SGHAT and CDR2 is FQDESV (reference sequence). Trimming left V 8 bases short and J 2 bases short, with 12 bases between. The CDR3 runs 13 residues. In DNA, the CDR3 is TGTGCCAGCTCAGGCAGGGGACAAGAGACCCAGTACTTC. It translates to CASSGRGQETQYF.

The chain is built from TRBV28 and TRBJ1-1; D not certain. Trimming removed 6 bases at V and 5 bases at J, with 10 bases between. CDR3 length: 12 amino acids. Germline-derived CDR1 and CDR2 are MDHEN and SYDVKM. Here the CDR3 reads CASRLRWTEAFF. The CDR3 coding sequence is TGTGCCAGCAGACTTCGGTGGACTGAAGCTTTCTTT.

This clone has a single count. J is TRBJ2-2 and V is TRBV9, with TRBD1 as a possible D gene (5 bases). The germline V gene has CDR1 SGDLS and CDR2 YYNGEE. Between the trimmed V and J ends, which lost 3 bases and 0 bases, there was a span of 9 bases. The CDR3 is 15 amino acids. Here the CDR3 DNA reads TGTGCCAGCAGCGAGGCAGGGACGAACACCGGGGAGCTGTTTTTT. Protein sequence: CASSEAGTNTGELFF.

The chain links TRBV28 to TRBJ1-4; a possible D gene is TRBD1 (6 bases). CDR3 size: 15 residues. Germline CDR1 MDHEN, CDR2 SYDVKM. The V end lost 5 bases, the J end lost 7 bases, and 17 bases lay between the germline ends. The CDR3 reads CASSLGTLSFEKLFF. For the CDR3, the DNA is TGTGCCAGCAGTCTCGGGACACTGAGTTTTGAAAAACTGTTTTTT. The full variable domain, in which reference TRBV28 and TRBJ1-4 provide the parts outside the CDR3, is DVKVTQSSRYLVKRTGEKVFLECVQDMDHENMFWYRQDPGLGLRLIYFSYDVKMKEKGDIPEGYSVSREKKERFSLILESASTNQTSMYLCASSLGTLSFEKLFFGSGTQLSVL.

J is TRBJ2-7 and V is TRBV7-9; 7 bases match TRBD1. After removal of 5 bases from V and 2 bases from J, the junction contained 6 bases not matched to a gene. The V gene's germline CDR1 is SEHNR and CDR2 FQNEAQ (reference sequence). The CDR3 extends over 14 amino acids. The CDR3 loop is CASSRGQAPYEQYF. The DNA of the CDR3 is TGTGCCAGCAGCCGCGGACAGGCGCCCTACGAGCAGTACTTC. The whole variable domain, remainder taken from reference TRBV7-9 and TRBJ2-7, is DTGVSQNPRHKITKRGQNVTFRCDPISEHNRLYWYRQTLGQGPEFLTYFQNEAQLEKSRLLSDRFSAERPKGSFSTLEIQRTEQGDSAMYLCASSRGQAPYEQYFGPGTRLTVT.

The V gene is TRBV7-9, the J gene TRBJ2-5; 15 nucleotides align to TRBD2. CDR1 is SEHNR, CDR2 FQNEAQ, per germline (reference sequence). The V and J ends lost 4 bases and 9 bases, in that order; junction bases with no gene match: 3. The CDR3 has 14 residues. The CDR3 coding sequence is TGTGCCAGCAGCTCAGGACTAGCGGGAGGGTCCCAGTACTTC. Protein: CASSSGLAGGSQYF.

The CDR3 region has the DNA TGTGCCAGCAGCTTGGTTCGGGACCATGGCTACACCTTC. Its protein product is CASSLVRDHGYTF. The rearrangement links TRBV5-6 to TRBJ1-2, with D perhaps TRBD1 (5 bases). Deletions cut 0 bases from V and 6 bases from J, with 9 bases between. The CDR3 sequence is 13 residues long. Germline loops: CDR1 SGHDT, CDR2 YYEEEE.

This clone has a handful of counts. V and J are TRBV4-2 and TRBJ1-2; D gene unclear. Deletions cut 0 bases from V and 8 bases from J, with 7 bases between. The germline CDR1 and CDR2 sequences are LGHNA and YNFKEQ. The CDR3 extends over 12 amino acids. The CDR3 DNA reads as TGTGCCAGCAGCCAAGACAAGAACGGCTACACCTTC. Its translation is CASSQDKNGYTF.

This chain links TRBV29-1 with TRBJ2-7; D perhaps matches TRBD1 (5 bases). The V and J ends lost 5 bases and 7 bases respectively, with 15 bases between them. CDR3 length equals 12 residues. Germline V gene data show CDR1 as SQVTM and CDR2 as ANQGSEA. The DNA for the CDR3 is TGCAGCGTTAAACCAGGGTTCGGGGAGCAGTACTTC. This translates into CSVKPGFGEQYF.

The chain links TRBV5-1 to TRBJ2-5, with 8 bases aligning to TRBD1. Germline V CDR1 and CDR2: SGHRS, YFSETQ. V trimming: 4 bases; J trimming: 5 bases; junction bases outside the gene matches: 10. The CDR3 is 15 amino acids. The CDR3 reads CASSPQGGSQETQYF. CDR3 DNA sequence: TGCGCCAGCAGCCCACAGGGGGGTAGCCAGGAGACCCAGTACTTC.

The V gene is TRBV28, the J gene TRBJ1-2; 11 bases agree with TRBD1. With 6 bases clipped from V and 4 bases from J, the junction kept 7 bases outside the gene matches. The CDR3 sequence is 15 residues long. The V gene's germline CDR1 is MDHEN and CDR2 SYDVKM. The CDR3 region is CASSRFGTGGYGYTF. In nucleotides, the CDR3 is TGTGCCAGCAGCCGCTTCGGGACAGGGGGCTATGGCTACACCTTC.

The gene calls are TRBV5-1 and TRBJ2-2; tentative D call: TRBD1 (6 bases). This CDR3 spans 15 amino acids. In germline, CDR1 is SGHRS, CDR2 YFSETQ. Trimming left V 4 bases short and J 1 base short, with 11 bases between. CDR3 coding DNA: TGCGCCAGCAGCGCGGACAGAATGAACACCGGGGAGCTGTTTTTT. The encoded protein is CASSADRMNTGELFF.

Note on this clone: With only one base between it and a far larger clone, this is likely a read error. Other nucleotide sequences in the sample specify the same CDR3. The chain links TRBV28 to TRBJ2-7; D is uncertain. The CDR3 runs to 11 residues. V gave up 4 bases and J gave up 1 base, with 2 bases separating them. Germline assignment: CDR1 MDHEN and CDR2 SYDVKM. The CDR3 DNA follows: TGTGCCAGCAGTTGGTCCTACGAGCAGTACTTC. Translated: CASSWSYEQYF.

The chain links TRBV18 to TRBJ1-1, with D unresolved. V was cut by 4 bases and J by 7 bases, with 16 bases left in between. The CDR3 has 14 residues. The germline V gene encodes CDR1 KGHSH and CDR2 LQKENI. The CDR3 sequence is CASSRNEVAGEAFF. The CDR3 region has the DNA TGTGCCAGCTCACGAAACGAGGTGGCAGGTGAAGCTTTCTTT.

In this sample, this clone turned up a few times. CDR3 bases: TGTGCCAGTAGTCCTAGGGACAGGGGGTTGATCTACACCTTC. Amino acid sequence: CASSPRDRGLIYTF. This sequence joins TRBV19 and TRBJ1-2; 11 positions agree with TRBD1. The V gene end was trimmed by 5 bases and the J gene end by 10 bases; junction bases not matched to a gene: 9. This CDR3 has 14 amino acids. Looked up from germline, CDR1 is LNHDA and CDR2 is SQIVND (reference sequence).

This clone was observed a few times. The V gene is TRBV9, the J gene TRBJ1-1; a possible D gene is TRBD1 (5 bases). The V end lost 0 bases, the J end lost 4 bases, and 10 bases lay between the germline ends. CDR1 is SGDLS and CDR2 is YYNGEE in the germline V gene. CDR3 length: 14 residues. The DNA of the CDR3 is TGTGCCAGCAGCGTAGTTGGGGCCAGCACTGAAGCTTTCTTT. It translates to CASSVVGASTEAFF.

The chain couples TRBV28 to TRBJ2-7; D call uncertain. Trimming shortened V by 6 bases and J by 5 bases, and 11 bases separated the two germline ends. CDR3 length equals 12 residues. In germline, CDR1 is MDHEN, CDR2 SYDVKM. The CDR3 DNA sequence: TGTGCCAGCAGGACACTATTTGACGAGCAGTACTTC. This encodes CASRTLFDEQYF.

V gene TRBV6-1 combines with J gene TRBJ1-5, with D unresolved. CDR3 length equals 11 residues. Trimming removed 6 bases from V and 9 bases from J, with 9 bases in between. Germline V gives CDR1 MNHNS, CDR2 SASEGT. For the CDR3, the DNA is TGTGCCAGCAGCCAGGCCAGGCCCCAGCATTTT. Its translation is CASSQARPQHF.

For this clone: Other DNA sequences in this sample translate to the same CDR3. This sequence joins TRBV6-1 and TRBJ1-5; a possible D gene is TRBD1 (5 bases). Germline CDR1 MNHNS, CDR2 SASEGT. The CDR3 runs to 15 residues. The V end lost 4 bases, the J end lost 0 bases, and 10 bases lay between the germline ends. CDR3 nucleotides: TGTGCCAGCAGTGGGAGGCAGGGTAGCAATCAGCCCCAGCATTTT. It codes for CASSGRQGSNQPQHF.